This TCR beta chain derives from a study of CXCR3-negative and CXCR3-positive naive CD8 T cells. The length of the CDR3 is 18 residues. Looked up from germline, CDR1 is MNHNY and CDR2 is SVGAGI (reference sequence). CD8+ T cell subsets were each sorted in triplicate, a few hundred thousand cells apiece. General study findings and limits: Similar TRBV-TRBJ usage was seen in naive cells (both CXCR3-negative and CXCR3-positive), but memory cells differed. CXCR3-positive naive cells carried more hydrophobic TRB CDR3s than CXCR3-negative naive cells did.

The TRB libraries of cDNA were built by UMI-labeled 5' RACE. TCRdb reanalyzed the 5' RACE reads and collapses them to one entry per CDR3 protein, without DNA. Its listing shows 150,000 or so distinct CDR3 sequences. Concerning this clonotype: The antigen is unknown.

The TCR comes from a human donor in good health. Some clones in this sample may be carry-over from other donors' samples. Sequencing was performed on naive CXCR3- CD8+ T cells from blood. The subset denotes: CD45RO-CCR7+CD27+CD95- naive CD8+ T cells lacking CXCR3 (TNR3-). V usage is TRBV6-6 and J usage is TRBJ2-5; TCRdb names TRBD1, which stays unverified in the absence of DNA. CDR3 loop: CASSYSRRDRGYQETQYF.